The clone carrying this TCR beta chain was seen more than once but under ten times. Its specificity is not known. This record comes from a study of response to subunit inactivated influenza vaccine. General study points: Authors suggested that a seasonal influenza vaccination recruits few new T cells each time.

From the RT-PCR reads, TCRdb called clonotypes with MiXCR, one entry per CDR3 protein. The data contain some 800,000 distinct CDR3 sequences, 21% of them singletons. The CDR3 spans 15 residues. Germline V gene sequence: CDR1 SEHNR, CDR2 FQNEAQ (reference sequence). V gave up 4 bases and J gave up 4 bases; unmatched junction bases: 6. The chain has TRBV7-9 and TRBJ2-2; 7 bases align to TRBD1. The source is a man between 50 and 59 years old who received an inactivated influenza vaccine. Sequencing used PBMCs from blood, obtained about 5 days after vaccination. This CDR3 reads CASSSDRAGTGELFF. CDR3 bases: TGTGCCAGCAGCTCTGACAGGGCCGGCACCGGGGAGCTGTTTTTT.